The 32 T cell receptor beta chains in this list originate from one sample, sequenced in a study of control samples from healthy donors and cancer patients. The repertoire was sequenced with immunoSEQ multiplex PCR; TCRdb's copy has only in-frame clones and lacks some. The repertoire table contains 150,000 to 200,000 clones. Input material: blood. These TCRs come from a woman between 25 and 40 years old in good health.

The rearrangement joins TRBV11-2 to TRBJ1-3, with D maybe TRBD1 (5 bases). The germline gives CDR1 SGHAT, CDR2 FQNNGV. V was shortened by 5 bases and J by 0 bases, with 17 bases between the two germline ends. The CDR3 is 17 amino acids. The CDR3 region has the DNA TGTGCCAGCAGCATGGGGACTTTCCCTATCTCTGGAAACACCATATATTTT. This translates into CASSMGTFPISGNTIYF.

The chain employs TRBV7-9 and TRBJ1-1; possible D gene TRBD1, 6 bases. This CDR3 comprises 15 residues. Germline V gene data show CDR1 as SEHNR and CDR2 as FQNEAQ (reference sequence). Trimming removed 0 bases at V and 1 base at J, with 9 bases between. The CDR3 spells CASSLARGQNTEAFF. The CDR3 bases are TGTGCCAGCAGCTTAGCCAGGGGTCAGAACACTGAAGCTTTCTTT.

V and J are TRBV11-2 and TRBJ2-5; D is ambiguous. Trimming left V 8 bases short and J 3 bases short, with 19 bases between. This CDR3 is 15 amino acids long. The germline CDR1 and CDR2 sequences are SGHAT and FQNNGV. The DNA for the CDR3 is TGTGCCAGCGGCCCGTTTCTCCGGCCTGAAGAGACCCAGTACTTC. Amino acid sequence: CASGPFLRPEETQYF.

This rearrangement joins TRBV6-2 or TRBV6-3 to TRBJ2-3; unclear D gene. The CDR3 is 16 residues long. Germline assignment: CDR1 MNHEY and CDR2 SVGEGT. The V end lost 2 bases, the J end lost 0 bases, and 12 bases lay between the germline ends. CDR3 sequence (DNA): TGTGCCAGCAGTTACGGGATGGCGCCTAGCACAGATACGCAGTATTTT. Its translation is CASSYGMAPSTDTQYF.

The gene calls are TRBV3-1 (or the pseudogene TRBV3-2) and TRBJ1-3, with no clear D. V dropped 3 bases and J dropped 1 base, with 10 bases sitting between them. Germline CDR1 LGHDT, CDR2 YNNKEL (reference sequence). The CDR3 is 15 amino acids. CDR3 DNA: TGTGCCAGCAGCCACGCCCATAGATCTGGAAACACCATATATTTT. This gives the protein CASSHAHRSGNTIYF.

This chain joins TRBV18 and TRBJ2-5; 7 bases align to TRBD1. Germline V CDR1 and CDR2: KGHSH, LQKENI. The CDR3 spans 14 residues. The V segment lost 3 bases and the J segment 3 bases; nucleotides outside the gene matches: 4. The CDR3 nucleotides are TGTGCCAGCTCACCGACAGGGTTGAAAGAGACCCAGTACTTC. It is translated as CASSPTGLKETQYF.

The V and J genes are TRBV18 and TRBJ2-3; the D gene is possibly TRBD1 (5 bases). The CDR3 has 16 residues. Trimming removed 4 bases at V and 1 base at J, with 15 bases between. CDR1 KGHSH and CDR2 LQKENI come from the germline V gene. CDR3 sequence (DNA): TGTGCCAGCTCACAGAAAGGAGAAGGGGGCACAGATACGCAGTATTTT. This codes for CASSQKGEGGTDTQYF.

This chain joins TRBV7-2 and TRBJ1-5, with a possible D match to TRBD1 (6 bases). The V and J ends lost 1 base and 4 bases respectively, with 14 bases between them. The germline V gene encodes CDR1 SGHTA and CDR2 FQGNSA. CDR3 length equals 16 residues. Here the CDR3 DNA reads TGTGCCAGCAGCTTAGGTGGGGGGCAGGGTAATCAGCCCCAGCATTTT. It translates to CASSLGGGQGNQPQHF. The full variable domain, with the rest looked up from reference TRBV7-2 and TRBJ1-5, is GAGVSQSPSNKVTEKGKDVELRCDPISGHTALYWYRQSLGQGLEFLIYFQGNSAPDKSGLPSDRFSAERTGGSVSTLTIQRTQQEDSAVYLCASSLGGGQGNQPQHFGDGTRLSIL.

The chain links TRBV6-2 or TRBV6-3 to TRBJ2-7, with 7 bases aligning to TRBD1. V was clipped by 2 bases and J by 0 bases; unmatched bases: 1. CDR1 MNHEY and CDR2 SVGEGT come from the germline V gene. The CDR3 runs to 14 residues. CDR3 sequence reads: CASSYHRGSYEQYF. Here the CDR3 DNA reads TGTGCCAGCAGTTACCACAGGGGCTCCTACGAGCAGTACTTC.

This chain joins TRBV28 and TRBJ2-2, with unresolved D. This CDR3 region has 13 residues. CDR1 MDHEN and CDR2 SYDVKM come from the germline V gene. V lost 1 base and J lost 8, with 8 bases in between. CDR3 DNA: TGTGCCAGCAGTTTATACCCCTCTGGGGAGCTGTTTTTT. This codes for CASSLYPSGELFF. Complete variable domain (other parts from reference TRBV28 and TRBJ2-2): DVKVTQSSRYLVKRTGEKVFLECVQDMDHENMFWYRQDPGLGLRLIYFSYDVKMKEKGDIPEGYSVSREKKERFSLILESASTNQTSMYLCASSLYPSGELFFGEGSRLTVL.

The chain recombines TRBV18 with TRBJ2-1; weak D call: TRBD1 (6 bases). The CDR3 consists of 16 residues. V shed 3 bases and J shed 0 bases, with 12 bases lying between them. CDR1 is KGHSH, CDR2 LQKENI, per germline. CDR3 amino acids: CASSPPGQSSYNEQFF. The CDR3 nucleotides are TGTGCCAGCTCACCCCCAGGACAGTCCTCCTACAATGAGCAGTTCTTC.

V and J are TRBV19 and TRBJ2-1; TRBD2 matches 9 bases. This CDR3 has 15 residues. The J segment lost 10 bases and the V segment lost 1 base, leaving 8 bases of the junction unmatched. Germline values: CDR1 LNHDA, CDR2 SQIVND (reference sequence). CDR3 DNA: TGTGCCAGTAGTATAGTAGGCGGGGGGGCACAAGAGCAGTTCTTC. It encodes CASSIVGGGAQEQFF.

The V and J genes are TRBV28 and TRBJ2-3, with a tentative D call TRBD2 (5 bases). The ends were cut back, 5 bases at V and 2 bases at J, with 8 bases in the middle. This CDR3 has 13 residues. Looked up from germline, CDR1 is MDHEN and CDR2 is SYDVKM. The DNA for the CDR3 is TGTGCCAGCAGTCCCGACTACACAGATACGCAGTATTTT. This codes for CASSPDYTDTQYF. The full variable domain, its missing parts supplied by reference TRBV28 and TRBJ2-3, is DVKVTQSSRYLVKRTGEKVFLECVQDMDHENMFWYRQDPGLGLRLIYFSYDVKMKEKGDIPEGYSVSREKKERFSLILESASTNQTSMYLCASSPDYTDTQYFGPGTRLTVL.

The chain employs TRBV7-2 and TRBJ1-5; D uncertain. The germline gives CDR1 SGHTA, CDR2 FQGNSA. V was shortened by 3 bases and J by 7 bases, with 25 bases between the two germline ends. The CDR3 covers 18 residues. CDR3 sequence: CASSFLVLSGSRQQPQHF. DNA for the CDR3: TGTGCCAGCAGCTTCCTAGTTCTTTCGGGGTCCCGCCAGCAGCCCCAGCATTTT.

V usage is TRBV7-9 and J usage is TRBJ2-7, with D tentatively TRBD2 (5 bases). Germline V gene sequence: CDR1 SEHNR, CDR2 FQNEAQ (reference sequence). The CDR3 runs to 14 residues. The V end lost 1 base, the J end lost 3 bases, and 10 bases lay between the germline ends. This CDR3 is CASSLVEGDYEQYF. The CDR3 DNA reads as TGTGCCAGCAGCTTAGTTGAGGGAGACTACGAGCAGTACTTC.

This chain joins TRBV5-8 and TRBJ2-3, with TRBD2 matching over 10 bases. V lost 5 bases, J lost 5 bases, and 17 bases stayed unmatched. The CDR3 contains 18 residues. Germline CDR1 is SGHTS and CDR2 is YDEGEE. The CDR3 loop reads CASSLNRIAGGGGDTQYF. The CDR3 DNA reads as TGTGCCAGCAGTCTAAACCGTATAGCGGGGGGCGGTGGAGATACGCAGTATTTT. Full variable domain (outside the CDR3, taken from reference TRBV5-8 and TRBJ2-3): EAGVTQSPTHLIKTRGQQATLRCSPISGHTSVYWYQQALGLGLQFLLWYDEGEERNRGNFPPRFSGRQFPNYSSELNVNALELEDSALYLCASSLNRIAGGGGDTQYFGPGTRLTVL.

The V and J genes are TRBV5-1 and TRBJ1-4, with a weak D call TRBD1 (5 bases). This CDR3 comprises 17 residues. The V gene lost 3 bases and the J gene lost 0 bases, with 15 bases spanning the gap. Germline values: CDR1 SGHRS, CDR2 YFSETQ. This chain's CDR3 is CASSWRDRDATNEKLFF. CDR3 nucleotides: TGCGCCAGCAGCTGGCGGGACCGGGATGCAACTAATGAAAAACTGTTTTTT. Using reference TRBV5-1 and TRBJ1-4 for the parts outside the CDR3, the full variable domain is KAGVTQTPRYLIKTRGQQVTLSCSPISGHRSVSWYQQTPGQGLQFLFEYFSETQRNKGNFPGRFSGRQFSNSRSEMNVSTLELGDSALYLCASSWRDRDATNEKLFFGSGTQLSVL.

This chain connects TRBV5-1 to TRBJ1-1; 9 nucleotides align to TRBD1. The CDR3 is made up of 15 amino acids. V lost 5 bases and J lost 1; bases outside the gene matches: 6. Germline loops: CDR1 SGHRS, CDR2 YFSETQ. This chain's CDR3 is CASRKGTGTNTEAFF. In nucleotides, the CDR3 is TGCGCCAGCAGAAAAGGGACAGGGACGAACACTGAAGCTTTCTTT.

The chain couples TRBV9 to TRBJ1-1; D gene uncertain. CDR3 length: 14 amino acids. Germline lookup yields CDR1 SGDLS and CDR2 YYNGEE. Between the trimmed V and J ends, which lost 0 bases and 7 bases, there was a span of 13 bases. The CDR3 sequence is CASSVEGLAHEAFF. The CDR3 DNA sequence: TGTGCCAGCAGCGTAGAAGGCCTGGCGCATGAAGCTTTCTTT.

The chain carries TRBV7-3 and TRBJ2-2, with 10 bases matching TRBD2. The trim removed 4 bases at V and 5 bases at J, leaving 4 bases unmatched. The CDR3 length is 15 residues. Germline V gene sequence: CDR1 SGHTA, CDR2 FQGTGA. DNA of the CDR3: TGTGCCAGCAGCTCATCTAGCGGGGGTACCGGGGAGCTGTTTTTT. Its translation is CASSSSSGGTGELFF.

This chain joins TRBV7-2 and TRBJ2-1; no clear D. CDR1 SGHTA and CDR2 FQGNSA come from the germline V gene. V lost 5 bases, J lost 6 bases, and 11 bases lay in between. The CDR3 length is 13 residues. The CDR3 DNA sequence: TGTGCCAGCAGCCCCCGAGTTCGCAATGAGCAGTTCTTC. It specifies CASSPRVRNEQFF.

The chain links TRBV28 to TRBJ2-3; D may be TRBD2 (5 bases). This CDR3 region has 16 residues. Germline CDR1 is MDHEN and CDR2 is SYDVKM. V lost 3 bases and J 3 bases, leaving 16 bases between the germline ends. For the CDR3, the DNA is TGTGCCAGCAGTTTGATTTCGGTAACTAGTACAGATACGCAGTATTTT. Translating it yields CASSLISVTSTDTQYF.

The rearrangement uses TRBV7-2 and TRBJ1-1; a possible D gene is TRBD1 (5 bases). The V end was cut by 2 bases, the J end by 5 bases, with 12 bases between. Per the germline V gene, CDR1 is SGHTA and CDR2 is FQGNSA. CDR3 length equals 14 residues. CDR3 loop: CASSLIRGLTEAFF. In DNA form, the CDR3 reads TGTGCCAGCAGCTTAATTAGGGGATTGACTGAAGCTTTCTTT.

The chain joins TRBV20-1 to TRBJ1-1, with 7 bases lining up with TRBD1. The CDR3 runs to 13 residues. Germline loops: CDR1 DFQATT, CDR2 SNEGSKA (reference sequence). Trimming cost V 3 bases and J 0 bases; bases outside gene matches: 1. The CDR3 reads CSASQGVNTEAFF. The CDR3 DNA is TGCAGTGCTAGTCAGGGGGTGAACACTGAAGCTTTCTTT.

The V and J genes are TRBV7-9 and TRBJ2-7; TRBD1 is a possible D gene (5 bases). The germline CDR1 and CDR2 sequences are SEHNR and FQNEAQ (reference sequence). The ends were cut back, 1 base at V and 5 bases at J, with 9 bases in the middle. The CDR3 is made up of 13 amino acids. Here the CDR3 DNA reads TGTGCCAGCAGCTTAGATACAGGAAACGAGCAGTACTTC. This translates into CASSLDTGNEQYF.

This chain uses TRBV5-4 with TRBJ1-2; TRBD1 matches at 11 bases. The CDR3 is made up of 14 amino acids. The germline CDR1 and CDR2 sequences are SGHNT and YYREEE (reference sequence). V gave up 4 bases and J gave up 3 bases; unmatched junction bases: 2. This CDR3 reads CASSRDRGDYGYTF. The CDR3 region has the DNA TGTGCCAGCAGCCGGGACAGGGGGGACTATGGCTACACCTTC. Full variable domain (outside the CDR3, taken from reference TRBV5-4 and TRBJ1-2): ETGVTQSPTHLIKTRGQQVTLRCSSQSGHNTVSWYQQALGQGPQFIFQYYREEENGRGNFPPRFSGLQFPNYSSELNVNALELDDSALYLCASSRDRGDYGYTFGSGTRLTVV.

The chain carries TRBV28 and TRBJ2-7; TRBD2 might be the D (6 bases). V was clipped by 6 bases and J by 0 bases, with 18 bases between them. This CDR3 spans 16 amino acids. Per the germline V gene, CDR1 is MDHEN and CDR2 is SYDVKM. CDR3 DNA sequence: TGTGCCAGCAGCTCAGACGGGGACTCCAGCTCCTACGAGCAGTACTTC. Encoded protein: CASSSDGDSSSYEQYF. The whole variable domain, filled in from reference TRBV28 and TRBJ2-7, reads DVKVTQSSRYLVKRTGEKVFLECVQDMDHENMFWYRQDPGLGLRLIYFSYDVKMKEKGDIPEGYSVSREKKERFSLILESASTNQTSMYLCASSSDGDSSSYEQYFGPGTRLTVT.

The chain combines TRBV6-5 with TRBJ2-1; 9 positions match TRBD2. V lost 6 bases to trimming and J lost 7 bases; unmatched junction nucleotides: 10. CDR1 MNHEY and CDR2 SVGAGI come from the germline V gene. CDR3 length: 15 residues. For the CDR3, the DNA is TGTGCCAGCAGAGATGCTAGCGGGGCCCTTAATGAGCAGTTCTTC. Residues: CASRDASGALNEQFF.

The chain recombines TRBV9 with TRBJ2-3, with D maybe TRBD2 (6 bases). The CDR3 contains 15 residues. The germline V gene encodes CDR1 SGDLS and CDR2 YYNGEE. V lost 3 bases, J lost 1 base, and 12 bases lay in between. CDR3 loop: CASSASRGGTDTQYF. The CDR3 DNA follows: TGTGCCAGCAGCGCATCACGCGGGGGCACAGATACGCAGTATTTT.

Comments on this clone: The junction does not match germline at one end; this may be a read error. The chain has TRBV7-7 and TRBJ2-7, with a tentative D call TRBD1 (5 bases). The CDR3 is 15 amino acids. In germline, CDR1 is SSHAT, CDR2 FNYEAQ (reference sequence). The DNA for the CDR3 is TGTGCTAGCAGCTTAGGTCAGGGATGGAGCTACGAGCAGTACTTC. It yields the protein CASSLGQGWSYEQYF.

The gene calls are TRBV3-1 (or the pseudogene TRBV3-2) and TRBJ2-3, with 8 bases fitting TRBD2. Looked up from germline, CDR1 is LGHDT and CDR2 is YNNKEL (reference sequence). The CDR3 sequence is 14 residues long. Trimming took 0 bases from V and 11 from J; bases not matched to a gene: 7. In nucleotides, the CDR3 is TGTGCCAGCAGCCAAGAAGGGGGACTAGGGGGGCAGTATTTT. Its translation is CASSQEGGLGGQYF.

CDR3 nucleotide sequence: TGTGCCAGCAGTTCACCAGGGGGCGGTAAGGGCACTGAAGCTTTCTTT. This encodes CASSSPGGGKGTEAFF. V is TRBV6-5 and J is TRBJ1-1, with 8 bases aligning to TRBD1. The junction had 11 bases not matched to a gene; V was cut back by 4 bases and J by 4 bases. This CDR3 is 16 amino acids long. Germline CDR1 and CDR2: MNHEY and SVGAGI.